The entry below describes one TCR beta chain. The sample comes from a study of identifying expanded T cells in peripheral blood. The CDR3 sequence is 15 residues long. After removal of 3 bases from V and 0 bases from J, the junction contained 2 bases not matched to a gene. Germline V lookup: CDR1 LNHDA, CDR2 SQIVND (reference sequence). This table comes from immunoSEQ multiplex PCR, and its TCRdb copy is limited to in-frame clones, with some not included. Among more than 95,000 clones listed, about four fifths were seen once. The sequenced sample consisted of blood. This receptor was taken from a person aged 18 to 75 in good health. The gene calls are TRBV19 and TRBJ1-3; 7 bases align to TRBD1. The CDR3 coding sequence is TGTGCCAGTAGTATGACAGGGTCCTCTGGAAACACCATATATTTT. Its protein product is CASSMTGSSGNTIYF.